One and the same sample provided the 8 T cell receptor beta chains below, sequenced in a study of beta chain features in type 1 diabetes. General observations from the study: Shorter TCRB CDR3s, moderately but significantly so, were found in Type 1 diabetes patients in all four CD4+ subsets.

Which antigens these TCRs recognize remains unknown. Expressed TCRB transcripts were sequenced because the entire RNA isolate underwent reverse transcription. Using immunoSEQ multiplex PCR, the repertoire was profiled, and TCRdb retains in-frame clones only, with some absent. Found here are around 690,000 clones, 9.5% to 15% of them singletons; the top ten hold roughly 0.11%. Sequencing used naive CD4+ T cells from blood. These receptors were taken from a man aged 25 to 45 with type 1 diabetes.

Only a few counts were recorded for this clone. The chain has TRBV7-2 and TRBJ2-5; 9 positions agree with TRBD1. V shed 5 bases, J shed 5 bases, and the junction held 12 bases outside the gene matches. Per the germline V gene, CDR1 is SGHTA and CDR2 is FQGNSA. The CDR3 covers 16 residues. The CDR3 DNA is TGTGCCAGCAGCCCAGGGACAGGGCCAGTCGGGGAGACCCAGTACTTC. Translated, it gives CASSPGTGPVGETQYF.

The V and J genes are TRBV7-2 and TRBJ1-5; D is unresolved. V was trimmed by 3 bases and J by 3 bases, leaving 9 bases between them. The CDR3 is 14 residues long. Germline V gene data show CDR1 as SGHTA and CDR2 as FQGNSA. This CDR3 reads CASSFAGNNQPQHF. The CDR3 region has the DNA TGTGCCAGCAGCTTTGCGGGTAACAATCAGCCCCAGCATTTT.

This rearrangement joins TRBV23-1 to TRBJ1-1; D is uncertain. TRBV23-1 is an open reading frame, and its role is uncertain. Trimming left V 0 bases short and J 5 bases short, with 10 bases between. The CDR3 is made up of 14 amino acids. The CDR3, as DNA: TGCGCCAGCAGTCAATCCAGCAGGCCTACTGAAGCTTTCTTT. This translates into CASSQSSRPTEAFF.

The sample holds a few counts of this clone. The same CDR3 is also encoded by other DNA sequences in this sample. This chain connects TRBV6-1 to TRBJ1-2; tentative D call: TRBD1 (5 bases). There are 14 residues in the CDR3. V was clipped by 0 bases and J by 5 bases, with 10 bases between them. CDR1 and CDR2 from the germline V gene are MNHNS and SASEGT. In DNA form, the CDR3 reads TGTGCCAGCAGTGAAGCGCTTCAGGGTTATGGCTACACCTTC. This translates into CASSEALQGYGYTF.

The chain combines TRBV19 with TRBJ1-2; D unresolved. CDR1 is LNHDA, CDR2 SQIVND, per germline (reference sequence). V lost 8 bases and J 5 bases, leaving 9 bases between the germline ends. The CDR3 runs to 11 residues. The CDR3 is CASGMYYGYTF. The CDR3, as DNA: TGTGCCAGTGGAATGTATTATGGCTACACCTTC.

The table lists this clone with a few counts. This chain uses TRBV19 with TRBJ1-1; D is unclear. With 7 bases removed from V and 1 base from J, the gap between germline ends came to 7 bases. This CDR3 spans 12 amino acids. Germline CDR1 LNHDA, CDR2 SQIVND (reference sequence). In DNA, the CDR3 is TGTGCCAGTATGATATGGAACACTGAAGCTTTCTTT. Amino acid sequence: CASMIWNTEAFF.

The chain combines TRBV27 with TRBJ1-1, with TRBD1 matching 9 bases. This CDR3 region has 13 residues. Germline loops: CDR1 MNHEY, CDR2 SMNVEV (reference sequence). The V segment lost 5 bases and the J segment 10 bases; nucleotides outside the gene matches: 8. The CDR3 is CASSKQGARGAFF. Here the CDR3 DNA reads TGTGCCAGCAGTAAACAGGGGGCCAGGGGAGCTTTCTTT.

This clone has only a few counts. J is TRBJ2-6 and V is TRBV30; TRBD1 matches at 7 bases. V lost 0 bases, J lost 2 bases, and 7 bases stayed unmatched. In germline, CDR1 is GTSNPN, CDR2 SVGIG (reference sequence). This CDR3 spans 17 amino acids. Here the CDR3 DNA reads TGTGCCTGGAGTGTAAGAAGAACAGGGGCTGGGGCCAACGTCCTGACTTTC. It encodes CAWSVRRTGAGANVLTF.